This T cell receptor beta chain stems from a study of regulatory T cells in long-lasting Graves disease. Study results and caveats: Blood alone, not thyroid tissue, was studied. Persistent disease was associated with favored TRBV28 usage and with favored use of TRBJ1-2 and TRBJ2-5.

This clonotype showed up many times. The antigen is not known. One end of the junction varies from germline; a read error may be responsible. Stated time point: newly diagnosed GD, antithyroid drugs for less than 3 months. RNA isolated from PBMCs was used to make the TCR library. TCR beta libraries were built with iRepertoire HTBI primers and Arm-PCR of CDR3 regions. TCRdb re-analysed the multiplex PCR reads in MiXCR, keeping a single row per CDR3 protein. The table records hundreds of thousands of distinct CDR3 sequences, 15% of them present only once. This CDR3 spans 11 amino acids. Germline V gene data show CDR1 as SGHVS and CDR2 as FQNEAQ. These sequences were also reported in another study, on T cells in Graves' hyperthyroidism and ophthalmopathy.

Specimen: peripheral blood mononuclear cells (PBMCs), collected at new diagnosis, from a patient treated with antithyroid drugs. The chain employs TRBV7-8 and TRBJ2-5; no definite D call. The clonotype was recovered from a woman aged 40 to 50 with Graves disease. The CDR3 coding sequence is TGTGCCAGCAGCCTACTTGGGCGTCTAGACTTC. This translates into CASSLLGRLDF.